This entry is about one T cell receptor (beta chain). This clone's antigen is unknown. No base qualities exist here, and no much larger clone lies one base off it. This specimen comes from a study of T cells in Graves' hyperthyroidism and ophthalmopathy (dated by TCRdb to between 2017 and 2020). Some background on the complete study: Peripheral blood samples were taken at initial diagnosis, before any treatment was given. A discovery cohort of about a hundred patients, about 40 with Graves' ophthalmopathy and more than 55 with stable Graves' hyperthyroidism, was used to find distinguishing TCR V-J signatures. An independent validation cohort of under 20 hyperthyroidism patients and over 15 patients who later progressed to ophthalmopathy tested prospective prediction of ophthalmopathy. For training and testing, the 110 or so patients in the discovery cohort were randomly divided in a 7:3 ratio. Thyroid tissue and blood T-cell repertoires from six Graves' hyperthyroidism patients were also compared in the study. After sampling, hyperthyroidism patients received methimazole starting at 30 mg daily, and ophthalmopathy patients received high-dose intravenous methylprednisolone. The paper reports TCR Vbeta CDR3 sequencing of approximately 140 peripheral blood samples: around 41 ophthalmopathy, under 80 hyperthyroidism and 17 progressor patients.

What the work shows at the level of the full study, not this receptor alone: No statistical method was used to fix the sample size in advance, and group allocation was not hidden from the investigators. In validation, the model predicted progression to ophthalmopathy a median of about 6.8 months before onset, with approximately 71% sensitivity and nearly 75% specificity. Most expanded thyroid clonotypes (frequency above 0.001) were also detected in blood, a finding suggesting that blood repertoires may reflect thyroid immune responses. Ophthalmopathy was separated from stable hyperthyroidism by a 13 V-J signature model, with just over 85% sensitivity and just over 81% specificity obtained in cross-validation and 80%/75% obtained in testing.

As encoded in the germline V gene, CDR1 is MNHNS while CDR2 is SASEGT. V is reduced by 4 bases and J by 6 bases, leaving a spacing of 13 bases between them. The CDR3 covers 13 residues, taking in both the cysteine and the phenylalanine. Only the CDR3 portion is preserved as DNA: 39 bases, with reading frame beginning at the first base. Ophthalmopathy patients had moderately to severely active disease, with a Clinical Activity Score of 3 or more, a NOSPECS grade of 4 or more, and a disease duration of less than 3 months. The study excluded patients with uncontrolled infections, other autoimmune diseases, pregnancy or lactation. Diagnoses were based on clinical symptoms, serum thyroxine and TRAb, thyroid ultrasound and orbital computed tomography. Ficoll-Paque density gradient centrifugation was used to isolate PBMCs from 9.5 to 10 ml of fresh peripheral blood. Trizol reagent was used to extract total RNA, and RNA quality was then checked on an Agilent 2100 Bioanalyzer.

TCR beta CDR3 regions were amplified from RNA transcripts. The TCR CDR3 was subjected to a first round of RT-PCR using the HTBI primer set and the Qiagen OneStep RT-PCR kit. Libraries were constructed in a second round of multiplex PCR, after which size selection and purification were carried out. Sequencing of the libraries was done on an Illumina HiSeq2000 using paired-end 100 bp reads. The authors' analysis ran thus. SOAPnuke was used to process the raw data, with reads discarded if the reads contained adapters or uncalled bases, had a mean Phred below 15, or lacked an exact constant-primer or identifier match. COPE v1.2.5 was used to merge the high-quality paired reads, and each unique nucleotide sequence was defined as a clonotype. MiTCR v1.1 was used to align the clonotypes against IMGT TRBV, TRBD and TRBJ reference segments. The analysis was restricted to V-J combinations with a frequency above 0.0001, which together covered about 99% of the repertoires. The TCS score was defined as the ratio of F50 (clonal expansion) to E x V (chaos), calculated using BLOSUM62-based TCRdist between CDR3 peptides within each V-J. Welch's t-statistics and random forest reduced roughly 540 V-J features to roughly 13, which were used in a naive Bayes classifier (R e1071). Using fastp trimming at Q25 and MiXCR clonotype assembly, TCRdb reanalyzed the public sequencing data and kept in-frame beta chains. Rows merge per CDR3 protein into single entries with the most common DNA and genes. These V and J calls derive from TCRdb rather than the authors' analysis. The sample table holds some 570,000 distinct CDR3 sequences, of which 13% to 15% were seen once. The top ten hold less than 9% of the sample.

The rearrangement joined TRBV6-1 to TRBJ2-7; the D gene is possibly TRBD2, with 6 bases matching. This TCR was sampled from a woman aged 18 to 35 with Graves' ophthalmopathy. The sequencing input was blood. The DNA sequence is as follows: TGTGCCAGCAGTGTCCGGGGGAGCGGCGAGCAGTACTTC. It translates as CASSVRGSGEQYF.